A single sample gave rise to the 27 T cell receptor beta chains below, sequenced in a study of cytomegalovirus exposure and HLA in healthy donors. Both 60 Vbeta primers and 13 Jbeta primers went into the PCR. The assay was immunoSEQ multiplex PCR, and TCRdb's table has in-frame clones only and misses some. The sample carries about 190,000 clones, roughly four fifths recorded once. Sequencing was done on a sample of PBMCs. Source of these receptors: a woman aged 25-40 years in good health and CMV-seropositive.

This clone was detected once. The chain carries TRBV5-1 and TRBJ1-2; D call uncertain. CDR1 and CDR2 (germline): SGHRS, YFSETQ. The V end was cut by 0 bases, the J end by 5 bases, with 8 bases between. This CDR3 is built from 13 residues. The CDR3 is CASSLGHLYGYTF. Here the CDR3 DNA reads TGCGCCAGCAGCTTGGGACACCTTTATGGCTACACCTTC.

CDR3 amino acids: CASSQVTGGEQYF. The CDR3 region has the DNA TGCGCCAGCAGCCAAGTTACAGGAGGGGAGCAGTACTTC. The chain links TRBV4-1 to TRBJ2-7; possibly TRBD2 for D (6 bases). From germline, CDR1 is MGHRA and CDR2 YSYEKL. The CDR3 is made up of 13 amino acids. The V end lost 1 base, the J end lost 7 bases, and 11 bases lay between the germline ends.

The CDR3 protein is CASGGGLAHQGYEQFF. The CDR3 region has the DNA TGTGCCAGCGGCGGGGGACTAGCGCACCAGGGCTATGAGCAGTTCTTC. This chain uses TRBV28 with TRBJ2-1; 10 bases agree with TRBD2. CDR3 size: 16 residues. After removal of 8 bases from V and 8 bases from J, the junction contained 15 bases not matched to a gene. CDR1 is MDHEN and CDR2 is SYDVKM in the germline V gene.

This sequence joins TRBV19 and TRBJ1-2, with TRBD1 matching 7 bases. The V gene end was trimmed by 8 bases and the J gene end by 8 bases; junction bases not matched to a gene: 11. The CDR3 loop spans 13 amino acids. CDR1 LNHDA and CDR2 SQIVND come from the germline V gene (reference sequence). Here the CDR3 DNA reads TGTGCCAGTCGACAGGGTGAGGCCGGGGGCTACACCTTC. Protein sequence: CASRQGEAGGYTF.

A single count supports this clone. This chain connects TRBV27 to TRBJ2-6; D remains unclear. This CDR3 spans 17 amino acids. Germline loops: CDR1 MNHEY, CDR2 SMNVEV (reference sequence). V was trimmed by 6 bases and J by 0 bases, leaving 15 bases between them. The CDR3 nucleotides read TGTGCCAGCAGCCCAAAAGCCCCCCTCTCTGGGGCCAACGTCCTGACTTTC. This gives the protein CASSPKAPLSGANVLTF. The variable domain in full, with the rest retrieved from reference TRBV27 and TRBJ2-6, is EAQVTQNPRYLITVTGKKLTVTCSQNMNHEYMSWYRQDPGLGLRQIYYSMNVEVTDKGDVPEGYKVSRKEKRNFPLILESPSPNQTSLYFCASSPKAPLSGANVLTFGAGSRLTVL.

The chain combines TRBV27 with TRBJ1-1, with 8 bases lining up with TRBD1. Germline-derived CDR1 and CDR2 are MNHEY and SMNVEV (reference sequence). This CDR3 has 16 amino acids. After removal of 3 bases from V and 2 bases from J, the junction contained 8 bases not matched to a gene. CDR3 protein: CASSLTGTGFNTEAFF. The DNA for the CDR3 is TGTGCCAGCAGTTTGACCGGGACAGGATTTAACACTGAAGCTTTCTTT.

The CDR3 sequence is CASSFDRGHEQYF. The CDR3 DNA follows: TGTGCCAGCAGTTTTGACAGGGGGCACGAGCAGTACTTC. This sequence joins TRBV27 and TRBJ2-7; 10 positions agree with TRBD1. Germline V gene data show CDR1 as MNHEY and CDR2 as SMNVEV (reference sequence). Trimming removed 3 bases from V and 5 bases from J; junction bases left unmatched: 1. The CDR3 runs to 13 residues.

This clone was observed a few times. Sequence at one end of the junction differs from germline and may be a read error. The gene calls are TRBV7-9 and TRBJ2-5; TRBD1 matches 8 bases. Germline loops: CDR1 SEHNR, CDR2 FQNEAQ (reference sequence). This CDR3 contains 16 residues. CDR3 DNA: TGTTCCAGCAGCTTAGGAGGGCAGGGGGCGAAAGAGACCCAGTACTTC. Its protein product is CSSSLGGQGAKETQYF.

This rearrangement joins TRBV5-4 to TRBJ2-7, with 7 bases lining up with TRBD1. This CDR3 spans 16 amino acids. The trim removed 0 bases at V and 1 base at J, leaving 7 bases unmatched. The V gene's germline CDR1 is SGHNT and CDR2 YYREEE (reference sequence). This CDR3 is CASSLEARTGSYEQYF. The CDR3 coding sequence is TGTGCCAGCAGCTTGGAAGCCCGGACAGGATCCTACGAGCAGTACTTC.

This chain joins TRBV28 and TRBJ1-5, with 7 bases fitting TRBD1. CDR3 size: 15 residues. V was clipped by 6 bases and J by 2 bases; unmatched bases: 7. Germline V gene lookup returns CDR1 MDHEN and CDR2 SYDVKM. The CDR3 coding sequence is TGTGCCAGCAGGGCCCCCGGACAGGGCAATCAGCCCCAGCATTTT. This sequence encodes CASRAPGQGNQPQHF.

CDR3 DNA sequence: TGTGCCAGCAGCCCCCCGGAGCGGGAGCCCTACAATGAGCAGTTCTTC. Translated: CASSPPEREPYNEQFF. This chain joins TRBV11-2 and TRBJ2-1; 8 bases align to TRBD2. This CDR3 is built from 16 residues. The trim removed 5 bases at V and 2 bases at J, leaving 8 bases unmatched. Germline values: CDR1 SGHAT, CDR2 FQNNGV.

The chain is built from TRBV4-2 and TRBJ2-2, with TRBD2 matching over 11 bases. Germline V lookup: CDR1 LGHNA, CDR2 YNFKEQ. The CDR3 runs 16 residues. V lost 3 bases to trimming and J lost 7 bases; unmatched junction nucleotides: 7. DNA of the CDR3: TGTGCCAGCAGCCAGGAACTAGCGGGAGCGTACGGGGAGCTGTTTTTT. This sequence encodes CASSQELAGAYGELFF.

The V and J genes are TRBV25-1 and TRBJ2-7; D gene uncertain. V was clipped by 3 bases and J by 0 bases, with 12 bases between them. The germline gives CDR1 MGHDK, CDR2 SYGVNS. CDR3 size: 15 residues. The CDR3 sequence is CASSDPAGSSYEQYF. CDR3 DNA: TGTGCCAGCAGTGATCCTGCAGGATCCTCCTACGAGCAGTACTTC.

Points on this clone: At one boundary the junction diverges from the germline segment, which might be a read error. J is TRBJ2-3 and V is TRBV7-2, with TRBD2 identical over 8 bases. This CDR3 is 16 amino acids long. Germline V gene sequence: CDR1 SGHTA, CDR2 FQGNSA. In DNA, the CDR3 is TGTGCCAGCAACTTAGATCGAGCGGGAGGCACAGATACGCAGTATTTT. It yields the protein CASNLDRAGGTDTQYF.

The V call is TRBV5-1, the J call TRBJ1-1; a possible D gene is TRBD1 (6 bases). Germline-derived CDR1 and CDR2 are SGHRS and YFSETQ. The CDR3 sequence is 12 residues long. V was clipped by 2 bases and J by 8 bases, with 10 bases between them. CDR3 nucleotides: TGCGCCAGCAGCTTAAGTGGGGGCGAAGCTTTCTTT. Its protein is CASSLSGGEAFF. Based on the CDR3 plus reference TRBV5-1 and TRBJ1-1, the full variable domain is KAGVTQTPRYLIKTRGQQVTLSCSPISGHRSVSWYQQTPGQGLQFLFEYFSETQRNKGNFPGRFSGRQFSNSRSEMNVSTLELGDSALYLCASSLSGGEAFFGQGTRLTVV.

This chain joins TRBV10-1 and TRBJ2-3; D possibly corresponds to TRBD2 (6 bases). The CDR3 contains 15 residues. Germline loops: CDR1 WNHNN, CDR2 SYGVQD (reference sequence). The ends were cut back, 0 bases at V and 4 bases at J, with 11 bases in the middle. CDR3 DNA: TGCGCCAGCAGTGAGTCGGGACTTTCGTCAGATACGCAGTATTTT. As protein: CASSESGLSSDTQYF.

The table lists this clone with a few counts. The CDR3 is CASSQRIGGNQPQHF. As DNA, the CDR3 is TGCGCCAGCAGCCAACGGATAGGAGGGAATCAGCCCCAGCATTTT. This chain links TRBV4-1 with TRBJ1-5; D is unclear. This CDR3 is built from 15 residues. The germline gives CDR1 MGHRA, CDR2 YSYEKL. V lost 2 bases and J 4 bases, leaving 12 bases between the germline ends.

There are a few counts of this clone. The chain is built from TRBV28 and TRBJ2-3; a weak D match, TRBD2 (6 bases). The CDR3 is 16 amino acids. The V gene lost 3 bases and the J gene lost 0 bases, with 13 bases spanning the gap. Germline loops: CDR1 MDHEN, CDR2 SYDVKM. The CDR3 DNA reads as TGTGCCAGCAGTTTTAGACTAGATCCTAGCACAGATACGCAGTATTTT. Translated, it gives CASSFRLDPSTDTQYF.

The chain joins TRBV5-4 to TRBJ2-7, with 9 bases matching TRBD1. With V trimmed by 3 bases and J by 5 bases, 6 bases remained unmatched. This CDR3 is built from 14 residues. The germline CDR1 and CDR2 sequences are SGHNT and YYREEE (reference sequence). The DNA for the CDR3 is TGTGCCAGCAGCTCAGGACAGGGGAGGGACGAGCAGTACTTC. It is translated as CASSSGQGRDEQYF.

V usage is TRBV18 and J usage is TRBJ1-4; 8 bases align to TRBD1. The CDR3 totals 16 residues. Looked up from germline, CDR1 is KGHSH and CDR2 is LQKENI. V gave up 2 bases and J gave up 7 bases; unmatched junction bases: 9. The CDR3 coding sequence is TGTGCCAGCTCACCAATGCAGGGGGCCGCGGGTGAAAAACTGTTTTTT. Translation gives CASSPMQGAAGEKLFF.

CDR3 loop: CASSGGTSNEKLFF. CDR3 DNA: TGTGCCAGCAGTGGTGGGACAAGTAATGAAAAACTGTTTTTT. The chain combines TRBV2 with TRBJ1-4; D perhaps matches TRBD1 (6 bases). V lost 4 bases, J lost 4 bases, and 10 bases lay in between. Germline CDR1 is SNHLY and CDR2 is FYNNEI. The CDR3 contains 14 residues.

The rearrangement links TRBV7-2 to TRBJ2-7; TRBD2 might be the D (6 bases). This CDR3 has 15 residues. V dropped 2 bases and J dropped 5 bases, with 16 bases sitting between them. CDR1 SGHTA and CDR2 FQGNSA come from the germline V gene. Here the CDR3 DNA reads TGTGCCAGCAGCTTATCGTGGACTAAGGGAGACGAGCAGTACTTC. This codes for CASSLSWTKGDEQYF.

The CDR3 spells CASSPRPPTSYEQYF. Written as DNA, the CDR3 is TGTGCCAGCAGTCCAAGGCCCCCGACTTCCTACGAGCAGTACTTC. The chain carries TRBV14 and TRBJ2-7; D is unclear. V lost 6 bases and J lost 1, with 16 bases in between. In germline, CDR1 is SGHDN, CDR2 FVKESK. This CDR3 has 15 amino acids.

This chain joins TRBV6-1 and TRBJ2-7; 11 positions agree with TRBD2. CDR3 length: 13 amino acids. Germline V lookup: CDR1 MNHNS, CDR2 SASEGT. V lost 5 bases and J lost 9; bases outside the gene matches: 6. The CDR3 reads CASSTLAGAVQYF. CDR3 DNA sequence: TGTGCCAGCAGTACACTAGCGGGAGCTGTGCAGTACTTC.

J is TRBJ2-5 and V is TRBV10-2; perhaps TRBD2 as D (5 bases). CDR1 and CDR2 from the germline V gene are WSHSY and SAAADI. The germline V and J ends were trimmed by 8 bases and 1 base, with 8 bases remaining between them. This CDR3 is 12 amino acids long. CDR3 bases: TGCGCCAGCGGAGGACCCCAAGAGACCCAGTACTTC. Translating it yields CASGGPQETQYF.

The V call is TRBV19, the J call TRBJ1-1; TRBD1 matches at 9 bases. Germline CDR1 is LNHDA and CDR2 is SQIVND (reference sequence). V trimming: 5 bases; J trimming: 4 bases; junction bases outside the gene matches: 5. CDR3 size: 14 residues. CDR3 nucleotide sequence: TGTGCCAGTAGTGCCGGGACAGGGTTCACTGAAGCTTTCTTT. This gives the protein CASSAGTGFTEAFF.

This chain links TRBV28 with TRBJ1-5; no firm D call. The CDR3 is made up of 14 amino acids. Trimming removed 5 bases from V and 4 bases from J, with 12 bases in between. CDR1 is MDHEN, CDR2 SYDVKM, per germline. This CDR3 reads CASSVEVLNQPQHF. The CDR3 nucleotides are TGTGCCAGCAGTGTAGAGGTCTTAAATCAGCCCCAGCATTTT.